This T cell receptor (beta chain) was recovered during a study of identical twins. Study outcomes and limitations: Its conclusions, products of cross-sectional statistical analysis, did not come from following the same donors. Zero-insertion findings could be partly confounded by invariant cells (MAIT and iNKT cells). Sharing of beta out-of-frame sequences by twins showed a weaker excess.

This clonotype was observed a few times. Antigen specificity is unknown. Germline CDR1 SQVTM, CDR2 ANQGSEA. The CDR3 totals 15 residues. V was clipped by 4 bases and J by 2 bases; unmatched bases: 11. TCRdb re-analysed the 5' RACE reads in MiXCR, keeping a single row per CDR3 protein. The sample has a few hundred thousand distinct CDR3 sequences; 9% are singletons. Every donor was a healthy Caucasian. Sequenced sample: naive T cells sorted from blood. The rearrangement links TRBV29-1 to TRBJ2-7; TRBD1 matches at 7 bases. The receptor's source is a woman between 45 and 65 years old in good health. CDR3 region: CSVAPSTGYPYEQYF. The CDR3 coding sequence is TGCAGCGTTGCCCCCTCGACAGGGTACCCCTACGAGCAGTACTTC.